The 19 T cell receptor beta chains listed next were all sequenced from one sample in a study of blood T cell repertoires in COVID-19. Only in-frame clones appear in the TCRdb table, and some are missing; sequencing was by immunoSEQ multiplex PCR. The repertoire has about 14,000 clones, about 89% of them found once; the top ten carry 2.5% to 3.5%. Sequenced input: peripheral blood. The receptors were sampled from a human donor in a cohort sampled during active COVID-19.

This clone has more than one count but fewer than ten. The chain links TRBV6-5 to TRBJ1-6, with D uncertain. Germline loops: CDR1 MNHEY, CDR2 SVGAGI. This CDR3 has 14 amino acids. V was clipped by 6 bases and J by 10 bases, with 16 bases between them. The CDR3 reads CASRAPESQSPLHF. Written as DNA, the CDR3 is TGTGCCAGCAGGGCACCGGAGAGCCAATCACCCCTCCACTTT.

The chain uses TRBV5-1 and TRBJ2-5; maybe TRBD1 (5 bases). This CDR3 has 13 residues. The V gene lost 7 bases and the J gene lost 0 bases, with 10 bases spanning the gap. In germline, CDR1 is SGHRS, CDR2 YFSETQ. The DNA of the CDR3 is TGCGCCAGCGGGGCGGAGAACCAAGAGACCCAGTACTTC. It specifies CASGAENQETQYF.

This clone was found a few times. This chain uses TRBV30 with TRBJ1-1; a possible D gene is TRBD1 (5 bases). V gave up 2 bases and J gave up 1 base, with 8 bases separating them. CDR1 is GTSNPN, CDR2 SVGIG, per germline (reference sequence). CDR3 length: 13 residues. CDR3 sequence: CAWSLGANTEAFF. In DNA form, the CDR3 reads TGTGCCTGGAGTTTAGGGGCGAACACTGAAGCTTTCTTT.

The V gene is TRBV5-1, the J gene TRBJ2-2; 8 bases line up with TRBD1. With V trimmed by 0 bases and J by 6 bases, 7 bases remained unmatched. Germline V gives CDR1 SGHRS, CDR2 YFSETQ. The length of the CDR3 is 16 residues. CDR3 in amino acids: CASSLDDRGSPGELFF. The CDR3 DNA is TGCGCCAGCAGCTTGGACGACAGGGGATCGCCCGGGGAGCTGTTTTTT.

This clone appeared a single time. The CDR3 protein is CASSLRGGEETQYF. DNA for the CDR3: TGCGCCAGCAGCTTGCGCGGGGGGGAAGAGACCCAGTACTTC. The chain combines TRBV5-1 with TRBJ2-5; TRBD2 matches at 9 bases. Trimming cost V 1 base and J 3 bases; bases outside gene matches: 1. The germline CDR1 and CDR2 sequences are SGHRS and YFSETQ. The CDR3 contains 14 residues.

The chain joins TRBV7-9 to TRBJ2-3; D possibly corresponds to TRBD2 (5 bases). This CDR3 contains 15 residues. Germline CDR1 is SEHNR and CDR2 is FQNEAQ (reference sequence). V was shortened by 1 base and J by 5 bases, with 13 bases between the two germline ends. Written as DNA, the CDR3 is TGTGCCAGCAGCTTAGGGCAGCTTGAGGGAGATACGCAGTATTTT. It is translated as CASSLGQLEGDTQYF.

The chain couples TRBV10-2 to TRBJ1-6; D is unclear. This CDR3 contains 13 residues. V shed 7 bases and J shed 6 bases, with 10 bases lying between them. Germline V gene data show CDR1 as WSHSY and CDR2 as SAAADI. CDR3 residues: CASTGGSNSPLHF. The CDR3 nucleotides read TGCGCCAGCACGGGAGGAAGTAATTCACCCCTCCACTTT.

The chain couples TRBV3-1 (or the pseudogene TRBV3-2) to TRBJ2-1; D might be TRBD1 (5 bases). V lost 4 bases and J lost 0, with 10 bases in between. Germline lookup yields CDR1 LGHDT and CDR2 YNNKEL (reference sequence). The CDR3 is 15 amino acids. Here the CDR3 DNA reads TGTGCCAGCAGCCCCCAGGGTGTCTCCTACAATGAGCAGTTCTTC. Its translation: CASSPQGVSYNEQFF.

The chain has TRBV5-4 and TRBJ2-2, with 8 bases that match TRBD2. The J segment lost 6 bases and the V segment lost 4 bases, leaving 5 bases of the junction unmatched. The V gene's germline CDR1 is SGHNT and CDR2 YYREEE (reference sequence). CDR3 length: 14 residues. The CDR3 DNA follows: TGTGCCAGCAGCCCATACGGGGGGGCCGGGGAGCTGTTTTTT. This translates into CASSPYGGAGELFF.

The chain couples TRBV19 to TRBJ2-1; 12 bases map to TRBD2. This CDR3 contains 15 residues. The ends lost 7 bases at V and 11 bases at J; junction bases unmatched: 12. Per germline, CDR1 LNHDA and CDR2 SQIVND (reference sequence). The CDR3 DNA follows: TGTGCCAGTATCCTTGAGACTAGCGGGGGAATAAAGCAGTTCTTC. The encoded protein is CASILETSGGIKQFF.

The chain uses TRBV4-1 and TRBJ2-2, with TRBD1 identical over 9 bases. The trim removed 0 bases at V and 0 bases at J, leaving 5 bases unmatched. The CDR3 covers 18 residues. Germline-derived CDR1 and CDR2 are MGHRA and YSYEKL. CDR3 in amino acids: CASSQDGGTGSNTGELFF. CDR3 in DNA: TGCGCCAGCAGCCAAGATGGTGGGACAGGGTCGAACACCGGGGAGCTGTTTTTT.

V gene TRBV3-1 (or the pseudogene TRBV3-2) combines with J gene TRBJ2-2, with 7 bases aligning to TRBD1. Trimming cost V 1 base and J 5 bases; bases outside gene matches: 1. CDR1 LGHDT and CDR2 YNNKEL come from the germline V gene (reference sequence). The CDR3 covers 14 residues. CDR3 coding DNA: TGTGCCAGCAGCCAAGTACAGGGGACCGGGGAGCTGTTTTTT. Amino acids: CASSQVQGTGELFF.

On this clone: The same CDR3 arises from other DNA sequences in this sample as well. J is TRBJ2-2 and V is TRBV2; 7 nucleotides agree with TRBD1. Germline trimming cut 6 bases from V and 1 base from J; bases unmatched to any gene: 2. The length of the CDR3 is 14 residues. The V gene's germline CDR1 is SNHLY and CDR2 FYNNEI. The CDR3 protein is CASRRTGNTGELFF. In DNA, the CDR3 is TGTGCCAGCAGGCGGACAGGGAACACCGGGGAGCTGTTTTTT.

The chain has TRBV6-6 and TRBJ1-2; D gene ambiguous. V was clipped by 0 bases and J by 8 bases, with 7 bases between them. This CDR3 is built from 12 residues. Per germline, CDR1 MNHNY and CDR2 SVGAGI (reference sequence). The CDR3 region is CASSYSEGGYTF. Here the CDR3 DNA reads TGTGCCAGCAGTTACTCGGAGGGAGGCTACACCTTC.

The chain couples TRBV5-4 to TRBJ1-1; 11 bases match TRBD1. Germline lookup yields CDR1 SGHNT and CDR2 YYREEE (reference sequence). The CDR3 consists of 14 residues. Trimming removed 4 bases from V and 4 bases from J; junction bases left unmatched: 3. The CDR3: CASSRGQGGTEAFF. Written as DNA, the CDR3 is TGTGCCAGCAGCCGGGGACAGGGGGGCACTGAAGCTTTCTTT. The full variable domain, with the rest looked up from reference TRBV5-4 and TRBJ1-1, is ETGVTQSPTHLIKTRGQQVTLRCSSQSGHNTVSWYQQALGQGPQFIFQYYREEENGRGNFPPRFSGLQFPNYSSELNVNALELDDSALYLCASSRGQGGTEAFFGQGTRLTVV.

V gene TRBV5-4 combines with J gene TRBJ2-2, with 9 bases lining up with TRBD1. The J segment lost 0 bases and the V segment lost 4 bases, leaving 7 bases of the junction unmatched. Germline lookup yields CDR1 SGHNT and CDR2 YYREEE (reference sequence). The CDR3 totals 17 residues. The CDR3 coding sequence is TGTGCCAGCAGCACGGGACAGGGAATCACGAACACCGGGGAGCTGTTTTTT. It yields the protein CASSTGQGITNTGELFF.

The chain recombines TRBV12-3 or TRBV12-4 with TRBJ1-2; no firm D call. Deletions cut 1 base from V and 4 bases from J, with 7 bases between. The CDR3 has 13 amino acids. Here the CDR3 DNA reads TGTGCCAGCAGTTTAGGCGGGTCCTATGGCTACACCTTC. Amino acid sequence: CASSLGGSYGYTF.

The CDR3 DNA follows: TGTGCCAGCAGTTTATCCCAACCGGGGGAGACCCAGTACTTC. It is translated as CASSLSQPGETQYF. This chain links TRBV27 with TRBJ2-5, with D tentatively TRBD2 (5 bases). This CDR3 contains 14 residues. In germline, CDR1 is MNHEY, CDR2 SMNVEV (reference sequence). V lost 0 bases, J lost 5 bases, and 10 bases lay in between.

The chain couples TRBV25-1 to TRBJ2-7; D might be TRBD2 (7 bases). V lost 2 bases, J lost 2 bases, and 19 bases lay in between. Germline V gives CDR1 MGHDK, CDR2 SYGVNS. This CDR3 has 17 residues. CDR3 loop: CASSEGGRGRSPYEQYF. The CDR3 DNA reads TGTGCCAGCAGTGAAGGGGGGCGGGGGCGTTCCCCCTACGAGCAGTACTTC.